These 17 T cell receptor beta chains came from one sample sequenced in a study of T-cell memory formation after mild COVID-19. One entry per CDR3 protein results from TCRdb running MiXCR on the 5' RACE reads. The table has fewer than 650,000 distinct CDR3 sequences, about 20% seen once; the top ten hold 8.4%. Source material: PBMCs or a T cell subset sorted from them (not recorded which). All receptors derive from an adult woman who had mild COVID-19 (a few samples of this study predate the infection). Cell type and time point are not known.

The rearrangement joins TRBV11-2 to TRBJ2-1; 13 nucleotides match TRBD2. The J segment lost 0 bases and the V segment lost 5 bases, leaving 10 bases of the junction unmatched. The CDR3 is made up of 19 amino acids. Germline CDR1 is SGHAT and CDR2 is FQNNGV. CDR3 sequence: CASSPGLAGVLSSYNEQFF. The CDR3 bases are TGTGCCAGCAGCCCCGGACTAGCGGGGGTATTATCCTCCTACAATGAGCAGTTCTTC.

This chain links TRBV4-3 with TRBJ1-3; tentative D call: TRBD1 (5 bases). Germline CDR1 is LGHNA and CDR2 is YSLEER. Trimming pared 1 base from V and 0 bases from J, leaving 7 bases between. The length of the CDR3 is 15 residues. CDR3 sequence (DNA): TGCGCCAGCAGCCAAGTAAGGGGCTCTGGAAACACCATATATTTT. Translated: CASSQVRGSGNTIYF.

The chain employs TRBV20-1 and TRBJ2-1, with 9 bases lining up with TRBD2. V gave up 6 bases and J gave up 7 bases; unmatched junction bases: 13. CDR1 is DFQATT and CDR2 is SNEGSKA in the germline V gene (reference sequence). This CDR3 region has 15 residues. CDR3 nucleotide sequence: TGCAGTGCGGCGGATCGCGGGAGGGCCGAGAATGAGCAGTTCTTC. Residues: CSAADRGRAENEQFF.

This chain joins TRBV27 and TRBJ1-2; 7 bases align to TRBD1. J was trimmed by 5 bases and V by 4 bases; bases with no gene match: 10. CDR1 MNHEY and CDR2 SMNVEV come from the germline V gene (reference sequence). The CDR3 spans 15 residues. The CDR3 DNA follows: TGTGCCAGCAGTTCAATTCGACAGGGAGGATATGGCTACACCTTC. Amino acids: CASSSIRQGGYGYTF.

The chain recombines TRBV27 with TRBJ2-7, with D unresolved. Trimming removed 3 bases at V and 3 bases at J, with 12 bases between. CDR3 size: 14 residues. Germline CDR1 reads MNHEY; CDR2 reads SMNVEV (reference sequence). The CDR3 loop is CASSFKDGFYEQYF. CDR3 sequence (DNA): TGTGCCAGCAGTTTCAAGGACGGATTCTACGAGCAGTACTTC.

This chain links TRBV6-2 or TRBV6-3 with TRBJ2-1, with D unclear. CDR1 and CDR2 (germline): MNHEY, SVGEGT. This CDR3 region has 14 residues. Trimming stripped 7 bases from V and 3 bases from J, with 13 bases between. The CDR3 loop reads CASTRQPNYNEQFF. The CDR3 DNA follows: TGTGCCAGCACCCGGCAACCTAACTACAATGAGCAGTTCTTC.

The J gene is TRBJ2-1, the V gene TRBV5-1, with a possible D match to TRBD2 (7 bases). Germline CDR1 SGHRS, CDR2 YFSETQ. CDR3 length: 15 amino acids. Trimming took 4 bases from V and 3 from J, leaving 14 bases between them. The CDR3 coding sequence is TGCGCCAGCAGCCCCCGAGGGGGGGACTACAATGAGCAGTTCTTC. Translated, it gives CASSPRGGDYNEQFF.

There are a few counts of this clonotype. The V call is TRBV24-1, the J call TRBJ2-3; D is unresolved. Trimming shortened V by 3 bases and J by 3 bases, and 12 bases separated the two germline ends. The CDR3 is 15 amino acids. The germline V gene encodes CDR1 KGHDR and CDR2 SFDVKD. The CDR3 protein is CATSDQSVSTDTQYF. CDR3 DNA sequence: TGTGCCACCAGTGATCAAAGCGTGTCTACAGATACGCAGTATTTT.

The chain combines TRBV7-2 with TRBJ1-6; no reliable D call. Germline V CDR1 and CDR2: SGHTA, FQGNSA. This CDR3 comprises 17 residues. V was pared by 2 bases and J by 9 bases, with 20 bases between. CDR3 amino acids: CASSLTGSSTLSSPLHF. DNA of the CDR3: TGTGCCAGCAGCTTAACGGGCAGCTCGACCCTTAGTTCACCCCTCCACTTT.

Many counts were recorded for this clonotype. The chain employs TRBV7-3 and TRBJ2-1, with D perhaps TRBD2 (5 bases). Germline V CDR1 and CDR2: SGHTA, FQGTGA. The CDR3 runs 14 residues. Trimming left V 5 bases short and J 3 bases short, with 11 bases between. For the CDR3, the DNA is TGTGCCAGCAGCCCCGGAGGAATCTACAATGAGCAGTTCTTC. Amino acid sequence: CASSPGGIYNEQFF.

This chain joins TRBV5-6 and TRBJ2-7; TRBD1 matches 7 bases. The CDR3 has 14 amino acids. Germline values: CDR1 SGHDT, CDR2 YYEEEE. With V trimmed by 4 bases and J by 4 bases, 8 bases remained unmatched. CDR3 sequence: CASSLLGQRYEQYF. The CDR3, as DNA: TGTGCCAGCAGCCTTTTGGGACAGAGGTACGAGCAGTACTTC.

The chain carries TRBV29-1 and TRBJ2-7; D possibly corresponds to TRBD2 (5 bases). Germline CDR1 SQVTM, CDR2 ANQGSEA. CDR3 size: 11 residues. Trimming removed 4 bases at V and 3 bases at J, with 7 bases between. This CDR3 is CSVVGSYEQYF. Written as DNA, the CDR3 is TGCAGCGTTGTTGGGAGCTACGAGCAGTACTTC.

The chain couples TRBV15 to TRBJ2-2, with unresolved D. V was pared by 3 bases and J by 1 base, with 6 bases between. This CDR3 has 14 residues. Germline lookup yields CDR1 LNHNV and CDR2 YYDKDF (reference sequence). The CDR3 loop reads CATSRSQNTGELFF. Written as DNA, the CDR3 is TGTGCCACCAGCAGGTCTCAGAACACCGGGGAGCTGTTTTTT. The full variable domain, completed using reference TRBV15 and TRBJ2-2, is DAMVIQNPRYQVTQFGKPVTLSCSQTLNHNVMYWYQQKSSQAPKLLFHYYDKDFNNEADTPDNFQSRRPNTSFCFLDIRSPGLGDTAMYLCATSRSQNTGELFFGEGSRLTVL.

This clonotype was counted a few times. The genes are TRBV7-6 and TRBJ2-6; tentatively, D is TRBD2 (6 bases). Between the trimmed V and J ends, which lost 8 bases and 0 bases, there was a span of 17 bases. The germline CDR1 and CDR2 sequences are SGHVS and FNYEAQ. The CDR3 is 17 amino acids. The CDR3 DNA is TGTGCCAGCGGACTACTAGACCCGGGCTCTGGGGCCAACGTCCTGACTTTC. This gives the protein CASGLLDPGSGANVLTF. The variable domain in full, completed from reference TRBV7-6 and TRBJ2-6, reads GAGVSQSPRYKVTKRGQDVALRCDPISGHVSLYWYRQALGQGPEFLTYFNYEAQQDKSGLPNDRFSAERPEGSISTLTIQRTEQRDSAMYRCASGLLDPGSGANVLTFGAGSRLTVL.

This clonotype was found a few times. The chain has TRBV4-3 and TRBJ2-1, with a possible D match to TRBD1 (5 bases). CDR3 length: 17 residues. Trimming pared 0 bases from V and 7 bases from J, leaving 19 bases between. The V gene's germline CDR1 is LGHNA and CDR2 YSLEER. The CDR3 DNA sequence: TGCGCCAGCAGCCAAGATCAGGGCAGGGATTACGGAAATGAGCAGTTCTTC. It translates to CASSQDQGRDYGNEQFF.

The chain recombines TRBV3-1 with TRBJ2-2; 8 bases fit TRBD1. This CDR3 contains 16 residues. V gave up 2 bases and J gave up 5 bases; unmatched junction bases: 7. Germline CDR1 and CDR2: LGHDT and YNNKEL (reference sequence). CDR3 loop: CASSQWTGRVTGELFF. For the CDR3, the DNA is TGTGCCAGCAGCCAATGGACAGGGCGGGTGACCGGGGAGCTGTTTTTT. The complete variable domain, with remaining parts taken from reference TRBV3-1 and TRBJ2-2, reads DTAVSQTPKYLVTQMGNDKSIKCEQNLGHDTMYWYKQDSKKFLKIMFSYNNKELIINETVPNRFSPKSPDKAHLNLHINSLELGDSAVYFCASSQWTGRVTGELFFGEGSRLTVL.

This clonotype was detected a few times. The rearrangement uses TRBV7-6 and TRBJ2-3, with a possible D match to TRBD2 (5 bases). The CDR3 has 16 amino acids. Germline V gene sequence: CDR1 SGHVS, CDR2 FNYEAQ. The germline V and J ends were trimmed by 0 bases and 4 bases, with 14 bases remaining between them. CDR3 amino acids: CASSLAGSLAADTQYF. The CDR3 nucleotides read TGTGCCAGCAGCTTAGCGGGGAGTCTAGCCGCAGATACGCAGTATTTT.